Listed below are T cell receptor beta chains from one sample, sequenced in a study of cytomegalovirus exposure and HLA in healthy donors. Generated by immunoSEQ multiplex PCR, the TCRdb table keeps only in-frame clones and is missing some. The sample has under 200,000 clones; roughly 76% are singletons. Sequencing used PBMCs. These TCRs come from a human donor in good health. Each CDR3 is given with its conserved first and last residue. A D gene is named only where the DNA matches it firmly. Clone size appears in some rows only: once, few, many, or a class for an expanded clone.

CDR3aa: CASRATSGTGGGEQYF; CDR3nt: TGTGCCAGCAGGGCCACGTCCGGGACAGGGGGCGGCGAGCAGTACTTC; j_gene: TRBJ2-7; abundance: .; v_gene: TRBV7-2; d_gene: TRBD1
CDR3aa: CASSVEGTDTRYF; CDR3nt: TGTGCCAGCAGCGTCGAGGGCACAGATACGCGGTATTTT; j_gene: TRBJ2-3; abundance: .; v_gene: TRBV9; d_gene: .
CDR3aa: CASSEGQGKPTDTQYF; CDR3nt: TGTGCCAGCAGTGAAGGGCAGGGAAAGCCCACAGATACGCAGTATTTT; j_gene: TRBJ2-3; abundance: .; v_gene: TRBV2; d_gene: .
CDR3aa: CASSPKGGYSYNEQFF; CDR3nt: TGCGCCAGCAGCCCCAAAGGGGGCTATTCCTACAATGAGCAGTTCTTC; j_gene: TRBJ2-1; abundance: .; v_gene: TRBV4-3; d_gene: TRBD1
CDR3aa: CASSQEVAVTAQYF; CDR3nt: TGCGCCAGCAGCCAAGAAGTAGCAGTTACGGCCCAGTACTTC; j_gene: TRBJ2-5; abundance: .; v_gene: TRBV4-3; d_gene: .
CDR3aa: CASSLFGGQETQYF; CDR3nt: TGTGCCAGCAGCTTATTCGGCGGGCAAGAGACCCAGTACTTC; j_gene: TRBJ2-5; abundance: .; v_gene: TRBV7-2; d_gene: .
CDR3aa: CASSEAVQGRYSNYGYTF; CDR3nt: TGTGCCAGCAGTGAAGCGGTTCAGGGGCGGTATAGTAACTATGGCTACACCTTC; j_gene: TRBJ1-2; abundance: few; v_gene: TRBV6-1; d_gene: .
CDR3aa: CASSESRGYEQYF; CDR3nt: TGTGCCAGCAGTGAATCACGGGGATACGAGCAGTACTTC; j_gene: TRBJ2-7; abundance: .; v_gene: TRBV6-1; d_gene: .
CDR3aa: CASSQDSHARRAPVYNEQFF; CDR3nt: TGCGCCAGCAGCCAAGATTCGCACGCACGGAGAGCCCCGGTGTACAATGAGCAGTTCTTC; j_gene: TRBJ2-1; abundance: .; v_gene: TRBV4-3; d_gene: .
CDR3aa: CASSQERSGTFKGEQYF; CDR3nt: TGCGCCAGCAGCCAAGAACGAAGCGGGACCTTTAAAGGCGAGCAGTACTTC; j_gene: TRBJ2-7; abundance: .; v_gene: TRBV4-3; d_gene: TRBD2
CDR3aa: CASSQEGRGGPDTQYF; CDR3nt: TGCGCCAGCAGCCAAGAGGGGCGGGGGGGCCCAGATACGCAGTATTTT; j_gene: TRBJ2-3; abundance: few; v_gene: TRBV4-1; d_gene: TRBD2
CDR3aa: CASSLTRGAAHEQYF; CDR3nt: TGTGCCAGCAGTCTAACCAGGGGGGCAGCCCACGAGCAGTACTTC; j_gene: TRBJ2-7; abundance: .; v_gene: TRBV6-5; d_gene: .
CDR3aa: CASSQFPGSGNTIYF; CDR3nt: TGTGCCAGCAGCCAATTCCCAGGCTCAGGAAACACCATATATTTT; j_gene: TRBJ1-3; abundance: .; v_gene: TRBV14; d_gene: .
CDR3aa: CASSDSTNTEAFF; CDR3nt: TGTGCCAGCTCGGACAGCACAAACACTGAAGCTTTCTTT; j_gene: TRBJ1-1; abundance: few; v_gene: TRBV5-4; d_gene: .
CDR3aa: CASSLAGTGGSGELFF; CDR3nt: TGTGCCAGCAGCTTGGCCGGGACAGGGGGCTCCGGGGAGCTGTTTTTT; j_gene: TRBJ2-2; abundance: .; v_gene: TRBV5-4; d_gene: TRBD1
CDR3aa: CASSPGTGGSYEQYF; CDR3nt: TGTGCCAGCTCACCAGGGACAGGTGGTTCCTACGAGCAGTACTTC; j_gene: TRBJ2-7; abundance: .; v_gene: TRBV18; d_gene: TRBD1
CDR3aa: CATSRDNQRGGTSTDTQYF; CDR3nt: TGTGCCACCAGCAGAGATAACCAGCGGGGGGGAACTAGCACAGATACGCAGTATTTT; j_gene: TRBJ2-3; abundance: .; v_gene: TRBV15; d_gene: TRBD2
CDR3aa: CASSLEPPDTQYF; CDR3nt: TGTGCCAGCAGCTTGGAGCCCCCGGATACGCAGTATTTT; j_gene: TRBJ2-3; abundance: once; v_gene: TRBV5-4; d_gene: .
CDR3aa: CASSPGTGGTEAFF; CDR3nt: TGCGCCAGCAGCCCCGGGACAGGGGGAACTGAAGCTTTCTTT; j_gene: TRBJ1-1; abundance: .; v_gene: TRBV5-1; d_gene: TRBD1
CDR3aa: CASSDYGQGYGTEAFF; CDR3nt: TGCGCCAGCAGTGATTACGGACAGGGATACGGCACTGAAGCTTTCTTT; j_gene: TRBJ1-1; abundance: .; v_gene: TRBV10-2; d_gene: TRBD1
CDR3aa: CASSETFTEAFF; CDR3nt: TGTGCCAGCTCTGAGACTTTCACTGAAGCTTTCTTT; j_gene: TRBJ1-1; abundance: .; v_gene: TRBV6-6; d_gene: .
CDR3aa: CASVPQGSRSYNEQFF; CDR3nt: TGTGCCAGCGTACCCCAGGGGTCCCGCTCCTACAATGAGCAGTTCTTC; j_gene: TRBJ2-1; abundance: .; v_gene: TRBV2; d_gene: .
CDR3aa: CASSPGTGIYNEQFF; CDR3nt: TGCGCCAGCAGCCCCGGGACAGGTATTTACAATGAGCAGTTCTTC; j_gene: TRBJ2-1; abundance: .; v_gene: TRBV5-1; d_gene: TRBD1
CDR3aa: CASSEPTGTGATEAFF; CDR3nt: TGCGCCAGCAGTGAGCCTACTGGGACAGGTGCCACTGAAGCTTTCTTT; j_gene: TRBJ1-1; abundance: .; v_gene: TRBV10-2; d_gene: TRBD1
CDR3aa: CASSFSGLINEKLFF; CDR3nt: TGTGCCAGCAGCTTTTCGGGACTGATTAATGAAAAACTGTTTTTT; j_gene: TRBJ1-4; abundance: .; v_gene: TRBV7-2; d_gene: .
CDR3aa: CASSLTPWTNYEQYF; CDR3nt: TGTGCCAGCAGTCTCACCCCGTGGACAAACTACGAGCAGTACTTC; j_gene: TRBJ2-7; abundance: .; v_gene: TRBV27; d_gene: .
CDR3aa: CASSTSGGAYEQFF; CDR3nt: TGTGCCAGCAGCACTAGCGGGGGGGCCTATGAGCAGTTCTTC; j_gene: TRBJ2-1; abundance: .; v_gene: TRBV7-2; d_gene: TRBD2
CDR3aa: CAISDGTSFETQYF; CDR3nt: TGTGCCATCAGTGACGGGACTAGCTTTGAGACCCAGTACTTC; j_gene: TRBJ2-5; abundance: few; v_gene: TRBV10-3; d_gene: TRBD2
CDR3aa: CASSLGLAGKETQYF; CDR3nt: TGTGCCAGCAGCTTGGGACTAGCGGGGAAAGAGACCCAGTACTTC; j_gene: TRBJ2-5; abundance: .; v_gene: TRBV11-3; d_gene: TRBD2
CDR3aa: CASSHRLAGSTTGELFF; CDR3nt: TGCGCCAGCAGCCATCGTCTAGCGGGATCGACCACCGGGGAGCTGTTTTTT; j_gene: TRBJ2-2; abundance: .; v_gene: TRBV4-1; d_gene: TRBD2
CDR3aa: CASSLAHGGRNTGELFF; CDR3nt: TGCGCCAGCAGCTTGGCCCACGGGGGGCGGAACACCGGGGAGCTGTTTTTT; j_gene: TRBJ2-2; abundance: .; v_gene: TRBV5-1; d_gene: .
CDR3aa: CASSIGPRLAGVPGELFF; CDR3nt: TGTGCCAGTAGTATAGGGCCCCGACTAGCGGGGGTACCCGGGGAGCTGTTTTTT; j_gene: TRBJ2-2; abundance: .; v_gene: TRBV19; d_gene: TRBD2
CDR3aa: CASSYDQGSEAFF; CDR3nt: TGTGCCAGCAGTTACGATCAGGGTTCGGAAGCTTTCTTT; j_gene: TRBJ1-1; abundance: .; v_gene: TRBV6-5; d_gene: .
CDR3aa: CASSLQGVGAFF; CDR3nt: TGTGCCAGCAGCTTACAGGGGGTAGGAGCTTTCTTT; j_gene: TRBJ1-1; abundance: .; v_gene: TRBV7-2; d_gene: TRBD1
CDR3aa: CASSQDTGLAETQYF; CDR3nt: TGCGCCAGCAGCCAAGATACGGGACTAGCGGAGACCCAGTACTTC; j_gene: TRBJ2-5; abundance: .; v_gene: TRBV4-3; d_gene: TRBD2
CDR3aa: CATGTENYGYTF; CDR3nt: TGTGCCACGGGGACAGAGAACTATGGCTACACCTTC; j_gene: TRBJ1-2; abundance: .; v_gene: TRBV2; d_gene: TRBD1
CDR3aa: CASSFFLAGAPSTDTQYF; CDR3nt: TGTGCCAGCAGCTTTTTCCTAGCGGGGGCCCCTAGCACAGATACGCAGTATTTT; j_gene: TRBJ2-3; abundance: .; v_gene: TRBV7-2; d_gene: TRBD2
CDR3aa: CASSVLRDRGTDTQYF; CDR3nt: TGTGCCAGCAGCGTACTCCGGGACAGGGGCACAGATACGCAGTATTTT; j_gene: TRBJ2-3; abundance: .; v_gene: TRBV9; d_gene: TRBD1
CDR3aa: CASSRHSGGAYEQYF; CDR3nt: TGTGCCAGCAGCCGCCATAGCGGGGGGGCCTACGAGCAGTACTTC; j_gene: TRBJ2-7; abundance: .; v_gene: TRBV7-2; d_gene: TRBD2
CDR3aa: CASSLSSGEKLFF; CDR3nt: TGTGCCAGCAGTTTATCATCAGGGGAAAAACTGTTTTTT; j_gene: TRBJ1-4; abundance: .; v_gene: TRBV27; d_gene: .
CDR3aa: CAISELTGGIRNTEAFF; CDR3nt: TGTGCCATCAGTGAATTGACAGGAGGAATTAGGAACACTGAAGCTTTCTTT; j_gene: TRBJ1-1; abundance: once; v_gene: TRBV10-3; d_gene: .
CDR3aa: CASSYSGYDGYTF; CDR3nt: TGTGCCAGCAGTTATTCAGGGTATGATGGCTACACCTTC; j_gene: TRBJ1-2; abundance: .; v_gene: TRBV6-6; d_gene: .
CDR3aa: CASGQRGVGTDTQYF; CDR3nt: TGCGCCAGCGGGCAGCGGGGCGTAGGCACAGATACGCAGTATTTT; j_gene: TRBJ2-3; abundance: once; v_gene: TRBV4-3; d_gene: TRBD2
CDR3aa: CASRPRLAGGDTQYF; CDR3nt: TGTGCCAGCCGGCCCCGCCTAGCGGGGGGGGATACGCAGTATTTT; j_gene: TRBJ2-3; abundance: .; v_gene: TRBV6-5; d_gene: TRBD2
CDR3aa: CASSQGPGRGGPTDTQYF; CDR3nt: TGTGCCAGCAGCCAAGGTCCTGGGCGGGGGGGCCCCACAGATACGCAGTATTTT; j_gene: TRBJ2-3; abundance: .; v_gene: TRBV4-2; d_gene: TRBD2
CDR3aa: CASSLGTSGYNEQFF; CDR3nt: TGTGCCAGCAGCCTCGGGACTAGCGGCTACAATGAGCAGTTCTTC; j_gene: TRBJ2-1; abundance: .; v_gene: TRBV7-8; d_gene: TRBD2
CDR3aa: CASSYTGVEQYF; CDR3nt: TGTGCCAGCAGCTATACAGGGGTCGAGCAGTACTTC; j_gene: TRBJ2-7; abundance: once; v_gene: TRBV6-6; d_gene: TRBD1
CDR3aa: CASSEDRSRTDTQYF; CDR3nt: TGTGCCAGTAGCGAGGACAGGAGTCGCACAGATACGCAGTATTTT; j_gene: TRBJ2-3; abundance: .; v_gene: TRBV19; d_gene: TRBD1
CDR3aa: CASSIGTGYQPQHF; CDR3nt: TGTGCCAGTAGTATAGGGACAGGGTATCAGCCCCAGCATTTT; j_gene: TRBJ1-5; abundance: .; v_gene: TRBV19; d_gene: TRBD1
CDR3aa: CASSPMITSGGSGELFF; CDR3nt: TGTGCCAGCAGCCCGATGATCACTAGCGGGGGATCCGGGGAGCTGTTTTTT; j_gene: TRBJ2-2; abundance: .; v_gene: TRBV7-2; d_gene: TRBD2
CDR3aa: CASSPSDKTAYTF; CDR3nt: TGTGCCAGCAGCCCCTCGGACAAAACAGCCTACACCTTC; j_gene: TRBJ1-2; abundance: .; v_gene: TRBV7-9; d_gene: .
CDR3aa: CASRLANERGDTDTQYF; CDR3nt: TGTGCAAGTCGCTTAGCGAATGAGCGGGGGGACACAGATACGCAGTATTTT; j_gene: TRBJ2-3; abundance: .; v_gene: TRBV12-2; d_gene: .
CDR3aa: CASSAVTYGYTF; CDR3nt: TGTGCCAGCAGTGCAGTCACCTATGGCTACACCTTC; j_gene: TRBJ1-2; abundance: .; v_gene: TRBV6-6; d_gene: .
CDR3aa: CASSLEAANTGEPFF; CDR3nt: TGTGCCAGCAGCTTAGAAGCTGCGAACACCGGGGAGCCGTTTTTT; j_gene: TRBJ2-2; abundance: .; v_gene: TRBV7-8; d_gene: .